A single sample gave rise to the 14 T cell receptor beta chains below, sequenced in a study of blood T cell repertoires in COVID-19. Sequencing used immunoSEQ multiplex PCR; TCRdb keeps in-frame clones, though not all of them. The sample records around 150,000 clones, roughly 90% being singletons. The sample comprised peripheral blood. The receptor set was obtained from a man aged 25 to 40 with COVID-19, enrolled during active disease.

V gene TRBV10-3 combines with J gene TRBJ2-2; 9 bases align to TRBD1. This CDR3 contains 16 residues. Trimming removed 2 bases from V and 6 bases from J; junction bases left unmatched: 7. CDR1 and CDR2 from the germline V gene are ENHRY and SYGVKD. The CDR3 loop reads CAISETPDRGSGELFF. In DNA form, the CDR3 reads TGTGCCATCAGTGAGACACCGGACAGGGGCTCCGGGGAGCTGTTTTTT.

The gene calls are TRBV9 and TRBJ2-7; D might be TRBD2 (5 bases). The CDR3 loop spans 12 amino acids. With 0 bases removed from V and 7 bases from J, the gap between germline ends came to 8 bases. Per germline, CDR1 SGDLS and CDR2 YYNGEE. The CDR3 nucleotides read TGTGCCAGCAGCGTAGATGGGGAGGAGCAGTACTTC. Translated, it gives CASSVDGEEQYF.

This rearrangement joins TRBV28 to TRBJ2-2, with a weak D call TRBD1 (8 bases). The CDR3 has 14 residues. Trimming left V 6 bases short and J 7 bases short, with 15 bases between. CDR1 is MDHEN, CDR2 SYDVKM, per germline. Here the CDR3 reads CASSIYRGGGELFF. CDR3 DNA sequence: TGTGCCAGCAGCATCTACAGGGGGGGCGGGGAGCTGTTTTTT.

The rearrangement uses TRBV5-1 and TRBJ2-1, with TRBD1 matching 7 bases. Germline lookup yields CDR1 SGHRS and CDR2 YFSETQ. This CDR3 spans 16 amino acids. Germline trimming cut 0 bases from V and 2 bases from J; bases unmatched to any gene: 5. The CDR3 DNA reads as TGCGCCAGCAGCTTGGCCCGACAGGGCGCCTACAATGAGCAGTTCTTC. Translating gives CASSLARQGAYNEQFF.

The CDR3 spells CASSFEDHRGYF. CDR3 bases: TGTGCCAGCAGCTTCGAAGATCACCGAGGGTACTTC. V gene TRBV7-9 combines with J gene TRBJ2-7; D gene unclear. The CDR3 is 12 residues long. Germline V CDR1 and CDR2: SEHNR, FQNEAQ (reference sequence). Deletions cut 3 bases from V and 12 bases from J, with 15 bases between.

The chain recombines TRBV9 with TRBJ1-2; tentatively, D is TRBD1 (5 bases). The V gene's germline CDR1 is SGDLS and CDR2 YYNGEE. V lost 0 bases, J lost 6 bases, and 18 bases lay in between. CDR3 size: 16 residues. As DNA, the CDR3 is TGTGCCAGCAGCGTAGGGGGCTACGGACGGCTTGATGGCTACACCTTC. Amino acids: CASSVGGYGRLDGYTF.

About this clone: This same CDR3 is encoded by further DNA sequences in the sample. The chain recombines TRBV6-5 with TRBJ1-1, with D maybe TRBD1 (6 bases). The germline gives CDR1 MNHEY, CDR2 SVGAGI. The CDR3 loop spans 15 amino acids. V lost 0 bases to trimming and J lost 0 bases, with 8 bases between them. The CDR3 DNA reads TGTGCCAGCAGTTACTCTGGGACATTGAACACTGAAGCTTTCTTT. Encoded protein: CASSYSGTLNTEAFF.

The rearrangement uses TRBV9 and TRBJ2-7; no clear D. Germline V gene data show CDR1 as SGDLS and CDR2 as YYNGEE. The CDR3 runs 13 residues. Trimming shortened V by 4 bases and J by 5 bases, and 13 bases separated the two germline ends. CDR3 protein: CASSPGRSHEQYF. CDR3 in DNA: TGTGCCAGCAGCCCAGGCAGGTCTCACGAGCAGTACTTC.

Written as DNA, the CDR3 is TGTGCCATCAGTTCAATTACAGGGAGCTACGAGCAGTACTTC. Translating gives CAISSITGSYEQYF. The chain links TRBV10-3 to TRBJ2-7; D is perhaps TRBD1 (6 bases). Trimming took 5 bases from V and 3 from J, leaving 14 bases between them. Germline CDR1 reads ENHRY; CDR2 reads SYGVKD. There are 14 residues in the CDR3.

The chain couples TRBV6-5 to TRBJ1-2; possible D gene TRBD1, 6 bases. Germline assignment: CDR1 MNHEY and CDR2 SVGAGI. The CDR3 covers 16 residues. Trimming removed 0 bases at V and 1 base at J, with 12 bases between. DNA for the CDR3: TGTGCCAGCAGTTACTCTACAGGGCCCTTTAACTATGGCTACACCTTC. Encoded protein: CASSYSTGPFNYGYTF.

The CDR3 coding sequence is TGTGCCAGCAGCGGACAGGGGACCGGAAACACCATATATTTT. Residues: CASSGQGTGNTIYF. This chain uses TRBV9 with TRBJ1-3; the match to TRBD1 covers 8 bases. From germline, CDR1 is SGDLS and CDR2 YYNGEE. V dropped 3 bases and J dropped 4; count of bases not matched to a gene: 3. This CDR3 is built from 14 residues. The variable domain in full, with the rest retrieved from reference TRBV9 and TRBJ1-3, is DSGVTQTPKHLITATGQRVTLRCSPRSGDLSVYWYQQSLDQGLQFLIQYYNGEERAKGNILERFSAQQFPDLHSELNLSSLELGDSALYFCASSGQGTGNTIYFGEGSWLTVV.

The genes are TRBV10-3 and TRBJ1-2; the match to TRBD1 covers 9 bases. This CDR3 is 15 amino acids long. J gave up 5 bases and V 4 bases, and 8 bases lay outside the gene matches. Germline values: CDR1 ENHRY, CDR2 SYGVKD. The CDR3 DNA sequence: TGTGCCATCAGTGGGGTAGGGACAGGGAAGTATGGCTACACCTTC. Amino acids: CAISGVGTGKYGYTF.

CDR3: CASSAEDRGQTEAFF. CDR3 coding DNA: TGTGCCAGTAGTGCCGAGGACAGGGGGCAAACTGAAGCTTTCTTT. V and J are TRBV19 and TRBJ1-1; the match to TRBD1 covers 11 bases. The CDR3 consists of 15 residues. V dropped 5 bases and J dropped 5; count of bases not matched to a gene: 7. CDR1 and CDR2 from the germline V gene are LNHDA and SQIVND (reference sequence).

The chain links TRBV10-3 to TRBJ1-2, with 9 bases aligning to TRBD1. CDR1 is ENHRY and CDR2 is SYGVKD in the germline V gene. The J segment lost 6 bases and the V segment lost 6 bases, leaving 17 bases of the junction unmatched. The CDR3 runs to 17 residues. The CDR3 loop reads CAISPGQGTGLGDGYTF. For the CDR3, the DNA is TGTGCCATCAGCCCTGGACAGGGGACGGGTTTGGGAGATGGCTACACCTTC.